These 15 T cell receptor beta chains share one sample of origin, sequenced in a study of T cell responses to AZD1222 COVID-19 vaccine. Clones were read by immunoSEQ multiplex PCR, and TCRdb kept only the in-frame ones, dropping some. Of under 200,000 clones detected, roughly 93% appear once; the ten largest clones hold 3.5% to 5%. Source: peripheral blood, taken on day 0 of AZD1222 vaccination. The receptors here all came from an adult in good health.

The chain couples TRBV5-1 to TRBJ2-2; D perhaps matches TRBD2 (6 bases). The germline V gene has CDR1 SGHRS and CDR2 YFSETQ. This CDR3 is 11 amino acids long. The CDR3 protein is CATRRSGELFF. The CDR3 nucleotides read TGCGCGACTAGGCGGTCCGGGGAGCTGTTTTTT. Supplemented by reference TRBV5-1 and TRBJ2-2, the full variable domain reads KAGVTQTPRYLIKTRGQQVTLSCSPISGHRSVSWYQQTPGQGLQFLFEYFSETQRNKGNFPGRFSGRQFSNSRSEMNVSTLELGDSALYLCATRRSGELFFGEGSRLTVL.

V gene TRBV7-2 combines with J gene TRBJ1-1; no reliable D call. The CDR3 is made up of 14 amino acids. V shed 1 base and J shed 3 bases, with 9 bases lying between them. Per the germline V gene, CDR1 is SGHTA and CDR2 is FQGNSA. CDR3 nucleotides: TGTGCCAGCAGCTTAGGCGGTCTGTACACTGAAGCTTTCTTT. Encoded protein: CASSLGGLYTEAFF. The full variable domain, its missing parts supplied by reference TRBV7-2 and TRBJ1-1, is GAGVSQSPSNKVTEKGKDVELRCDPISGHTALYWYRQSLGQGLEFLIYFQGNSAPDKSGLPSDRFSAERTGGSVSTLTIQRTQQEDSAVYLCASSLGGLYTEAFFGQGTRLTVV.

The CDR3 region is CSASTESNYGYTF. CDR3 sequence (DNA): TGCAGTGCTAGTACAGAATCTAACTATGGCTACACCTTC. This chain joins TRBV20-1 and TRBJ1-2; D not certain. The CDR3 sequence is 13 residues long. The germline V and J ends were trimmed by 3 bases and 0 bases, with 8 bases remaining between them. Germline CDR1 reads DFQATT; CDR2 reads SNEGSKA (reference sequence).

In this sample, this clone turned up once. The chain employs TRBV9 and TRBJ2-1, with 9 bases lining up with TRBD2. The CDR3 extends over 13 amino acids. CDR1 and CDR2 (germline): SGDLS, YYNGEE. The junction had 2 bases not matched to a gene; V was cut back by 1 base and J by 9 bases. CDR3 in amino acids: CASSVLAGLEQFF. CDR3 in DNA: TGTGCCAGCAGCGTACTAGCGGGGCTTGAGCAGTTCTTC.

The CDR3 spells CASSFWGADEAFF. As DNA, the CDR3 is TGTGCCAGCAGCTTCTGGGGGGCGGATGAAGCTTTCTTT. This sequence joins TRBV7-9 and TRBJ1-1; D is perhaps TRBD1 (6 bases). Germline CDR1 and CDR2: SEHNR and FQNEAQ (reference sequence). The CDR3 covers 13 residues. V was pared by 3 bases and J by 7 bases, with 12 bases between.

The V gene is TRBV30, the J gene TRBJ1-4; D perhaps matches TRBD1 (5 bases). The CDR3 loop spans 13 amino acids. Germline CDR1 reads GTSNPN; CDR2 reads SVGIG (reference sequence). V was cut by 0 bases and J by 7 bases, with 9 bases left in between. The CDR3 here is CAWSVETVEKLFF. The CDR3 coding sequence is TGTGCCTGGAGTGTTGAGACAGTTGAAAAACTGTTTTTT.

The CDR3 DNA is TGTGCCAGTTCAGGGCTCCGGTCTGGAAACACCATATATTTT. This encodes CASSGLRSGNTIYF. This sequence joins TRBV6-5 and TRBJ1-3; tentatively, D is TRBD1 (5 bases). Germline V lookup: CDR1 MNHEY, CDR2 SVGAGI. This CDR3 contains 14 residues. V was shortened by 9 bases and J by 1 base, with 13 bases between the two germline ends.

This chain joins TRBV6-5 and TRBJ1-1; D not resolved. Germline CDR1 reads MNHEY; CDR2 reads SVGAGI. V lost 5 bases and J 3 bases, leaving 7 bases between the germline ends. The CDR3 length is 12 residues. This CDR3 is CASSRLDTEAFF. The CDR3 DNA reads TGTGCCAGCAGTCGACTCGACACTGAAGCTTTCTTT.

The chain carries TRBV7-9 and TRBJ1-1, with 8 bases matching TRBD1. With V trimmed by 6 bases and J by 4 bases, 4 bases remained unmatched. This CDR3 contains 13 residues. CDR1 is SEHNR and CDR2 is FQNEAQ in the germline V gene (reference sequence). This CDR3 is CASRETGGTEAFF. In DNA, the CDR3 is TGTGCCAGCAGAGAAACAGGGGGCACTGAAGCTTTCTTT.

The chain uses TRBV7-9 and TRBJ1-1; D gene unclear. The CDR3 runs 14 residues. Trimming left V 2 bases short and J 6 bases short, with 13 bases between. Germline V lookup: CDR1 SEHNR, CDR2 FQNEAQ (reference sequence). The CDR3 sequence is CASSLIPRQSEAFF. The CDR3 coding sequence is TGTGCCAGCAGCTTAATCCCTCGTCAGTCTGAAGCTTTCTTT.

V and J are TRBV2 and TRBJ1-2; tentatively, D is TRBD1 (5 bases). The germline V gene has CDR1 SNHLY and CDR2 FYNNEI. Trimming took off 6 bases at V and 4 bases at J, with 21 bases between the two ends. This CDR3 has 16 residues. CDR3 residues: CASRGVRRANVYGYTF. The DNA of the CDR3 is TGTGCCAGCAGGGGGGTTCGGCGAGCGAACGTCTATGGCTACACCTTC.

CDR3 bases: TGTGCCAGCAGCTATGGCCCCAGGCCCAACTGGGGCTACACCTTC. Protein: CASSYGPRPNWGYTF. The V and J genes are TRBV3-1 (or the pseudogene TRBV3-2) and TRBJ1-2; D gene unclear. The V end lost 5 bases, the J end lost 8 bases, and 21 bases lay between the germline ends. The CDR3 is 15 residues long. Germline values: CDR1 LGHDT, CDR2 YNNKEL (reference sequence).

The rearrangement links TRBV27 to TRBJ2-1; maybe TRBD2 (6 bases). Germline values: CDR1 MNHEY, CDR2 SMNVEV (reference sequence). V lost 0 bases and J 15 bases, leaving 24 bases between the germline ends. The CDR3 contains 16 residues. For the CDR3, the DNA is TGTGCCAGCAGTTTATCGATCGGGGGTGGGGGGACGTCACGGTTCTTC. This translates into CASSLSIGGGGTSRFF.

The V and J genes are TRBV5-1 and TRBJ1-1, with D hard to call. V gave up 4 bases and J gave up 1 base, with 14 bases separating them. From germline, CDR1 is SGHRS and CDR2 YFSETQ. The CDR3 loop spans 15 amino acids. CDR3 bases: TGCGCCAGCAGCCCGGGGTGGCAGTCGAACACTGAAGCTTTCTTT. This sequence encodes CASSPGWQSNTEAFF.

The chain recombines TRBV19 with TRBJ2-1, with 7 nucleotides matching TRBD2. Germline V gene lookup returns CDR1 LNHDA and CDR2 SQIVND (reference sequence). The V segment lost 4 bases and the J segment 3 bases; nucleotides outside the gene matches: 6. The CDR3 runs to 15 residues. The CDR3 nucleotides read TGTGCCAGTAGTACCGCGACTAGCATCTACAATGAGCAGTTCTTC. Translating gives CASSTATSIYNEQFF.